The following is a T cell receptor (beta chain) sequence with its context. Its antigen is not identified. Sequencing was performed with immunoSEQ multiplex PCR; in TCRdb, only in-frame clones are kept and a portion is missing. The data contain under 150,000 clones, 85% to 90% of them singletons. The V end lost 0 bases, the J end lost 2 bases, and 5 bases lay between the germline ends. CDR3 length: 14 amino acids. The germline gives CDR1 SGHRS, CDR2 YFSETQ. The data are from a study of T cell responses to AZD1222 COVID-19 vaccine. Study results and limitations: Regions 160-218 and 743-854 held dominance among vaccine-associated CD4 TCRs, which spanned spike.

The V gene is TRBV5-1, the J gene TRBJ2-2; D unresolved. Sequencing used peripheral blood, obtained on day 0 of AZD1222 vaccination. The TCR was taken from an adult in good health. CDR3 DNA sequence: TGCGCCAGCAGCTTGGGGATTAACACCGGGGAGCTGTTTTTT. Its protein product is CASSLGINTGELFF.